The 5 T cell receptor beta chains in this list originate from one sample, sequenced in a study of T-cell memory formation after mild COVID-19. TCRdb re-called the 5' RACE reads through MiXCR, storing one row per CDR3 protein. The data contain roughly 190,000 distinct CDR3 sequences, over 9.5% of them singletons. The sample taken for sequencing was PBMCs or a T cell subset sorted from them (not recorded which). The receptor set was obtained from a young man who had mild COVID-19 (a few samples of this study predate the infection). Cell type and time point are not known.

This clonotype was found a few times. This chain connects TRBV2 to TRBJ1-5, with D possibly matching TRBD1 (5 bases). CDR1 and CDR2 (germline): SNHLY, FYNNEI. CDR3 length equals 15 residues. V lost 5 bases and J 5 bases, leaving 16 bases between the germline ends. In DNA, the CDR3 is TGTGCCAGCAGTTACTCTGTCGGGGACTATCAGCCCCAGCATTTT. Translating it yields CASSYSVGDYQPQHF.

In this sample, this clonotype turned up a few times. The rearrangement uses TRBV7-2 and TRBJ2-5, with TRBD2 matching over 7 bases. This CDR3 contains 15 residues. The germline V gene encodes CDR1 SGHTA and CDR2 FQGNSA. V shed 5 bases and J 5 bases; nucleotides not matched to a gene: 11. The CDR3 reads CASSRGRWGGETQYF. The CDR3, as DNA: TGTGCCAGCAGCAGAGGGAGATGGGGGGGGGAGACCCAGTACTTC.

CDR3 sequence: CSARGTPPVGELFF. The CDR3 nucleotides are TGCAGTGCTCGCGGGACTCCCCCGGTCGGGGAGCTGTTTTTT. The chain carries TRBV20-1 and TRBJ2-2; a possible D gene is TRBD2 (6 bases). The CDR3 spans 14 residues. Germline values: CDR1 DFQATT, CDR2 SNEGSKA (reference sequence). Trimming took off 5 bases at V and 7 bases at J, with 17 bases between the two ends.

This clonotype has just a few counts. The gene calls are TRBV7-3 and TRBJ2-3; 16 bases fit TRBD2. V shed 5 bases and J 10 bases; nucleotides not matched to a gene: 6. There are 15 residues in the CDR3. Germline V lookup: CDR1 SGHTA, CDR2 FQGTGA. CDR3 nucleotide sequence: TGTGCCAGCAGCCCAGGGACTAGCGGGGGGGCGGCGCAGTATTTT. Residues: CASSPGTSGGAAQYF.

In this sample, this clonotype turned up many times. The gene calls are TRBV12-3 or TRBV12-4 and TRBJ2-2, with D perhaps TRBD1 (5 bases). The CDR3 has 15 amino acids. V lost 5 bases and J 4 bases, leaving 14 bases between the germline ends. The CDR3 sequence: CASSASIGVTGELFF. CDR3 DNA: TGTGCCAGCAGTGCCTCGATAGGGGTCACCGGGGAGCTGTTTTTT.